This T cell receptor (beta chain) emerged from a study of blood T cell repertoires in COVID-19. As for the study in general: PBMCs, B-cell-depleted T cells, or T cells provided the cDNA or gDNA that made up the material.

This CDR3 is built from 12 residues. Per the germline V gene, CDR1 is ENHRY and CDR2 is SYGVKD. Trimming stripped 6 bases from V and 9 bases from J, with 12 bases between. Source study methods: How many nucleated cells were present was estimated from reference gene primer amplification. The method was immunoSEQ multiplex PCR; TCRdb's version includes in-frame clones alone and lacks a portion of them. That table is the source of V, J and clone size, and D and trimming were worked out from the DNA. This sample has hundreds of thousands of clones, with around 92% found just once. Membership in each cohort depended on participant-reported clinical history. Exposed participants encountered a COVID-19 case during the 2 weeks preceding study entry.

Sample: PBMCs or T cells enriched from blood (not recorded which). The chain has TRBV10-3 and TRBJ2-1; D is undetermined. The clonotype originates from a woman aged 45-65 years who had been exposed to COVID-19. The CDR3 region is CAISSYYGEQFF. In DNA, the CDR3 is TGTGCCATCAGCTCCTACTACGGTGAGCAGTTCTTC.